These 3 T cell receptor beta chains originate from one sample sequenced in a study of tumor-infiltrating lymphocytes in localized non-small cell lung cancer (dated by TCRdb to about 2021). The method behind the library was the immunoSEQ multiplex PCR assay. In its TCRdb copy, this immuneACCESS table keeps in-frame sequences only and misses some clones. Where compared with another copy, unresolved V genes explain less than half of these, and the others have no known cause. The sample contains about 23,000 clones, 73% of them found a single time. Around 6.3% of the sample is held by the ten biggest clonotypes. Sequenced material: lung tumor tissue. The receptor set was obtained from a human donor with non-small cell lung cancer.

The chain is built from TRBV7-3 and TRBJ2-7; D unclear. The germline V and J ends were trimmed by 2 bases and 3 bases, with 5 bases remaining between them. Germline CDR1 and CDR2: SGHTA and FQGTGA. This CDR3 spans 12 amino acids. CDR3: CASSLAHYEQYF. The CDR3 DNA reads as TGTGCCAGCAGCTTAGCGCACTACGAGCAGTACTTC.

The count of this clone is one. The chain has TRBV9 and TRBJ2-1; D possibly corresponds to TRBD2 (6 bases). V was pared by 0 bases and J by 10 bases, with 11 bases between. The CDR3 runs to 13 residues. CDR1 is SGDLS, CDR2 YYNGEE, per germline. CDR3 sequence reads: CASSVGSAGEQFF. The CDR3, as DNA: TGTGCCAGCAGCGTAGGAAGTGCGGGGGAGCAGTTCTTC.

The chain employs TRBV18 and TRBJ1-4, with 7 positions matching TRBD1. The germline V gene encodes CDR1 KGHSH and CDR2 LQKENI. Trimming cost V 6 bases and J 0 bases; bases outside gene matches: 4. CDR3 length: 15 amino acids. The CDR3 is CASSPTGATNEKLFF. The DNA of the CDR3 is TGTGCCAGCTCCCCTACAGGGGCAACTAATGAAAAACTGTTTTTT.